This T cell receptor beta chain comes out of a study of blood T cell repertoires in COVID-19. About the research overall: From the United States, Italy and Spain came samples of acute and convalescent COVID-19. From T cells, B-cell-depleted T cells, or PBMCs came the material, which was cDNA or gDNA.

V dropped 5 bases and J dropped 2; count of bases not matched to a gene: 7. CDR3 length: 15 residues. Germline CDR1 SGHAT, CDR2 FQNNGV. Methods used by the authors: It was from reference gene primer amplification that nucleated cell counts were estimated. The data were produced by immunoSEQ multiplex PCR, yet TCRdb's version contains in-frame clones alone and is incomplete. That table furnishes V, J and clone size, whereas the DNA furnished D and trimming. The sample lists over 140,000 clones, 70% to 80% occurring once. This TCR was recovered from a woman aged 45-65 years with active or convalescent COVID-19. This chain uses TRBV11-2 with TRBJ1-2; 8 bases line up with TRBD1. The sequencing input was peripheral blood. The CDR3 nucleotides are TGTGCCAGCAGCCTCTCAGGGGGCGGGAACTATGGCTACACCTTC. It is translated as CASSLSGGGNYGYTF.